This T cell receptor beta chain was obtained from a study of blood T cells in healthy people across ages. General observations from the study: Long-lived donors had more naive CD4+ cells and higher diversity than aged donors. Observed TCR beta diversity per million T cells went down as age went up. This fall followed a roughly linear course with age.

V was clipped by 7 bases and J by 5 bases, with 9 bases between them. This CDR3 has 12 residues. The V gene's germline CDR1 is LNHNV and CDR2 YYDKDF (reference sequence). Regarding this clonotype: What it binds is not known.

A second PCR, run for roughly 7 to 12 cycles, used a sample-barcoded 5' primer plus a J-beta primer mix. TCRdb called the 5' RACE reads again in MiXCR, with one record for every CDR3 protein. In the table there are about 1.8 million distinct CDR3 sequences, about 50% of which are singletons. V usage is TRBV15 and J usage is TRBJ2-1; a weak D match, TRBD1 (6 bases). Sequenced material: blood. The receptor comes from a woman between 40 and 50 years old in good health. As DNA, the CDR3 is TGTGCCACCATGGACAGTAACAATGAGCAGTTCTTC. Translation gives CATMDSNNEQFF.